The clone carrying this T cell receptor beta chain was observed at least ten times. The record originates from a study of neurological immune-mediated disorders. Trimming at V came to 3 bases and at J to 7 bases, leaving 14 bases not matched to a gene. The germline gives CDR1 MNHEY, CDR2 SMNVEV (reference sequence). This CDR3 has 17 amino acids. The cDNA was generated through 5'RACE incorporating 10-nucleotide random UMIs. TCRdb fed the 5' RACE reads into MiXCR, producing one record per CDR3 protein. The data show some 48,000 distinct CDR3 sequences, just under 6% seen once. V gene TRBV27 combines with J gene TRBJ2-1; 8 positions agree with TRBD1. The sample consisted of CD4+ T cells from blood. This TCR came from a woman aged 18-30 years with multiple sclerosis. As DNA, the CDR3 is TGTGCCAGCAGTTTTCGCCATACAGGGGGTATGGGGAATGAGCAGTTCTTC. Its translation is CASSFRHTGGMGNEQFF.